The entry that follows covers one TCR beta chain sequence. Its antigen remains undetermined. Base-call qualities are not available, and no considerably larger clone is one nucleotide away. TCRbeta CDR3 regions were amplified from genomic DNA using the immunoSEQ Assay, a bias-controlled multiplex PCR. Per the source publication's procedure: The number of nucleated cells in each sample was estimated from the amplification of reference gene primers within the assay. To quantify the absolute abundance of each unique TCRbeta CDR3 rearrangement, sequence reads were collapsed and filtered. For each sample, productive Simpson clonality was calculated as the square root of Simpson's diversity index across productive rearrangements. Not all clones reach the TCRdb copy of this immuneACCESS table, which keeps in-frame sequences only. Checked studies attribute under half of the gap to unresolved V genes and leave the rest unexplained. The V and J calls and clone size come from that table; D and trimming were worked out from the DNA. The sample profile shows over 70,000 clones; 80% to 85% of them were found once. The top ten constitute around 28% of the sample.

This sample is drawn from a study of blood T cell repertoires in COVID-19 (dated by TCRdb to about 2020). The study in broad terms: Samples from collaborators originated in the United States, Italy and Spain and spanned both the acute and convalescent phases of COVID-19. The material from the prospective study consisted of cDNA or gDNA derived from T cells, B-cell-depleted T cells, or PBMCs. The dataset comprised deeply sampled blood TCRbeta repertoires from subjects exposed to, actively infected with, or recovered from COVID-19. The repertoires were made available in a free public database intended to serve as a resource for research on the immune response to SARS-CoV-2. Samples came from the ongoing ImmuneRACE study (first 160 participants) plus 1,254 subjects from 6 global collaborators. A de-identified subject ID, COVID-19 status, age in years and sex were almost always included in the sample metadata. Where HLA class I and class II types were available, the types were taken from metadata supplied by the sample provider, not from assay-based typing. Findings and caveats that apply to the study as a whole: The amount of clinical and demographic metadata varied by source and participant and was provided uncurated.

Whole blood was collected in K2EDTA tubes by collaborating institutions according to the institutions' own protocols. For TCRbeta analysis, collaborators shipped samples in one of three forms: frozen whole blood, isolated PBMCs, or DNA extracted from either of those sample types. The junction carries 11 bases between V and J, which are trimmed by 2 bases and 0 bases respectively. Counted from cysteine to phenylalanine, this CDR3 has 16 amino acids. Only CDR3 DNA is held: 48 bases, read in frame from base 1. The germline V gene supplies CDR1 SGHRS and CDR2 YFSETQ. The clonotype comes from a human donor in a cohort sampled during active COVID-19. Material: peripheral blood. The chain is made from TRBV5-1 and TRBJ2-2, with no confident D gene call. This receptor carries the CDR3 CASSFNGPANTGELFF. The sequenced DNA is TGCGCCAGCAGCTTTAACGGTCCTGCGAACACCGGGGAGCTGTTTTTT.